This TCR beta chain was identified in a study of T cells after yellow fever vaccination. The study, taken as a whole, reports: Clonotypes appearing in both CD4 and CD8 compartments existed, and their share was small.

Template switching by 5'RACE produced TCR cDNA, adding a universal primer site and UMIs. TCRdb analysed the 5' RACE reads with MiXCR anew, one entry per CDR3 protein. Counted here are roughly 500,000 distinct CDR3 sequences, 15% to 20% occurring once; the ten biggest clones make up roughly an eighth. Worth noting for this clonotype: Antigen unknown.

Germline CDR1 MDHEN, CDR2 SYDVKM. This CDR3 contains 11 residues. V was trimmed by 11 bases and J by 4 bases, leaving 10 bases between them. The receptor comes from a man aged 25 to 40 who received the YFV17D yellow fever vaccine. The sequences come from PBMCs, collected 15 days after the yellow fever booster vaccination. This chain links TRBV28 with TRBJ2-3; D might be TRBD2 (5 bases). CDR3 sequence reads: CASLGADTQYF. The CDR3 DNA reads TGTGCCTCACTGGGAGCAGATACGCAGTATTTT.